Listed below are T cell receptor beta chains from one sample, sequenced in a study of blood T cell repertoires in COVID-19. The method was immunoSEQ multiplex PCR; TCRdb's version includes in-frame clones alone and lacks a portion of them. Here the sample spans around 95,000 clones, roughly 87% being singletons. The sequencing sample was made of peripheral blood. The receptors come from a man aged 25-40 years in a cohort sampled during active COVID-19. CDR3s include the opening cysteine and the closing phenylalanine or tryptophan. The D gene is left open where the match is weak. The size field is filled for only some rows; it gives once, few, many or a size class.

V	J	D	size	CDR3	DNA
TRBV5-1	TRBJ2-7	.	.	CASSPDPRDPGQIYEQYF	TGCGCCAGCAGCCCGGATCCTCGTGACCCGGGACAAATATACGAGCAGTACTTC
TRBV11-3	TRBJ2-3	TRBD2	.	CASSLGSSGGAYTQYF	TGTGCCAGCAGCTTAGGGTCTAGCGGGGGGGCTTATACGCAGTATTTT
TRBV6-1	TRBJ1-5	TRBD1	.	CASSEGTGSQPQHF	TGTGCCAGCAGTGAAGGGACAGGGAGTCAGCCCCAGCATTTT
TRBV4-1	TRBJ1-2	.	.	CASSQDLFRGSGYTF	TGCGCCAGCAGCCAAGATCTCTTCAGGGGTTCAGGCTACACCTTC
TRBV14	TRBJ1-2	.	.	CASSQGGGKGGYTF	TGTGCCAGCAGCCAAGGGGGGGGAAAGGGCGGCTACACCTTC
TRBV2	TRBJ1-2	.	few	CASSRGSYTF	TGTGCCAGCAGTAGGGGGAGCTACACCTTC
TRBV15	TRBJ2-4	.	.	CATSREDSKNIQYF	TGTGCCACCAGCAGAGAGGACTCGAAAAACATTCAGTACTTC
TRBV28	TRBJ1-1	.	.	CASSSPGRYTEAFF	TGTGCCAGCAGTTCCCCGGGGAGGTACACTGAAGCTTTCTTT
TRBV7-9	TRBJ1-1	.	.	CASSFRGNTEAFF	TGTGCCAGCAGCTTCAGGGGGAACACTGAAGCTTTCTTT
TRBV18	TRBJ1-3	TRBD1	.	CASSPTGTVTSGNTIYF	TGTGCCAGCTCACCCACCGGGACAGTGACCTCTGGAAACACCATATATTTT
TRBV10-3	TRBJ2-7	TRBD2	.	CAIRLTSGGAYEQYF	TGTGCCATCAGACTGACTAGCGGGGGGGCCTACGAGCAGTACTTC
TRBV10-3	TRBJ2-1	.	once	CAISGGPLYNEQFF	TGTGCCATCTCCGGGGGGCCCCTCTACAATGAGCAGTTCTTC
TRBV3-1/TRBV3-2	TRBJ2-7	TRBD1	.	CASSQPGQGVYEQYF	TGTGCCAGCAGCCAGCCGGGACAGGGGGTTTACGAGCAGTACTTC
TRBV5-6	TRBJ1-1	.	.	CASSLFETEAFF	TGTGCCAGCAGCTTGTTCGAGACTGAAGCTTTCTTT
TRBV11-2	TRBJ2-1	TRBD2	.	CASSSLAGVGNEQFF	TGTGCCAGCAGCTCGCTAGCGGGGGTTGGCAATGAGCAGTTCTTC
TRBV9	TRBJ2-3	TRBD2	.	CASSVAGTSGGDTQYF	TGTGCCAGCAGCGTAGCGGGGACTAGCGGGGGAGATACGCAGTATTTT
TRBV30	TRBJ1-5	.	.	CAWDRGGQPQHF	TGTGCCTGGGACCGGGGAGGGCAGCCCCAGCATTTT
TRBV10-3	TRBJ1-5	TRBD1	.	CAISEPRTGGQPQHF	TGTGCCATCAGTGAGCCGCGGACAGGAGGCCAGCCCCAGCATTTT
TRBV6-6	TRBJ2-1	TRBD2	.	CASSYSRLAGNEQFF	TGTGCCAGCAGTTACTCGAGACTAGCCGGAAATGAGCAGTTCTTC
TRBV5-3	TRBJ2-1	TRBD1	.	CARSRADRGHNEQFF	TGTGCCAGAAGCCGCGCGGACAGGGGACACAATGAGCAGTTCTTC
TRBV11-2	TRBJ2-5	TRBD2	.	CASSPRTSGGEETQYF	TGTGCCAGCAGCCCGAGGACTAGCGGGGGGGAAGAGACCCAGTACTTC
TRBV24-1	TRBJ2-2	.	.	CATSDVDWPFNTGELFF	TGTGCCACCAGTGATGTCGACTGGCCTTTCAACACCGGGGAGCTGTTTTTT
TRBV3-1/TRBV3-2	TRBJ2-3	.	.	CASSPTEEDTQYF	TGTGCCAGCAGCCCTACGGAGGAGGATACGCAGTATTTT
TRBV5-1	TRBJ1-2	.	.	CASGTGHAYGYTF	TGCGCCAGCGGTACAGGGCATGCCTATGGCTACACCTTC
TRBV28	TRBJ2-4	.	.	CATLTPRGLELAKNIQYF	TGTGCCACCCTAACCCCGCGGGGCCTGGAACTAGCCAAAAACATTCAGTACTTC
TRBV5-1	TRBJ1-1	.	.	CASSLVARAPMNTEAFF	TGCGCCAGCAGCTTGGTCGCGAGGGCCCCCATGAACACTGAAGCTTTCTTT
TRBV30	TRBJ2-3	.	.	CAWSVPPTPILTDTQYF	TGTGCCTGGAGTGTACCCCCGACTCCTATTCTCACAGATACGCAGTATTTT
TRBV19	TRBJ2-3	.	.	CASSIRPGIDTQYF	TGTGCCAGTAGTATCCGGCCGGGGATAGATACGCAGTATTTT
TRBV7-9	TRBJ1-1	.	once	CASSLANTQNTEAFF	TGTGCCAGCAGCTTAGCCAACACCCAGAACACTGAAGCTTTCTTT
TRBV2	TRBJ1-2	.	.	CATPVTPGSYGYTF	TGTGCCACTCCGGTCACCCCTGGGAGCTATGGCTACACCTTC
TRBV5-4	TRBJ2-3	.	.	CASSQEGARSTDTQYF	TGTGCCAGCAGCCAGGAGGGGGCAAGGAGCACAGATACGCAGTATTTT
TRBV5-1	TRBJ1-2	TRBD1	.	CASSPDRDRIGYGYTF	TGCGCCAGCAGCCCAGACCGGGACAGGATCGGCTATGGCTACACCTTC
TRBV5-8	TRBJ1-4	TRBD1	.	CASSLGDSYNEKLFF	TGTGCCAGCAGCTTGGGGGACAGCTATAATGAAAAACTGTTTTTT
TRBV4-3	TRBJ2-5	.	once	CASSPPSDFQETQYF	TGCGCCAGCAGCCCCCCATCGGACTTTCAAGAGACCCAGTACTTC